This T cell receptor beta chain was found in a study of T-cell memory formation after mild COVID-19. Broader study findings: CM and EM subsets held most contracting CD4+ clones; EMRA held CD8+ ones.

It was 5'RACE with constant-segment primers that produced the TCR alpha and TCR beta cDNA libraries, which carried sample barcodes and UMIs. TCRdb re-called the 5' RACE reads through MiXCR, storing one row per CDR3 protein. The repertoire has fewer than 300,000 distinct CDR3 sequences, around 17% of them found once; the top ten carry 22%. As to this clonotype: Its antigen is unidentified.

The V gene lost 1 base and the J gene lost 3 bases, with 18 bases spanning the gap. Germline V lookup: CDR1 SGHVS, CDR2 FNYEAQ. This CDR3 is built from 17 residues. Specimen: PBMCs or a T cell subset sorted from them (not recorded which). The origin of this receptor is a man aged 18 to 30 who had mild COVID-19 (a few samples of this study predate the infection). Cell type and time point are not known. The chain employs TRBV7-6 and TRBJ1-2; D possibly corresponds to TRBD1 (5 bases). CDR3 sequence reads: CASSLGGLSDAYYGYTF. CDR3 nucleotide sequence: TGTGCCAGCAGCTTAGGGGGCCTCTCAGATGCGTACTATGGCTACACCTTC.